This T cell receptor beta chain derives from a study of STAT5B mutations in CD4+ large granular lymphocyte leukemia. Study observations and caveats: Main leukemic clonotypes were patient-specific, but around 25% appeared at low frequency elsewhere.

Concerning this clone itself: The target antigen is unknown.

Sequencing used immunoSEQ multiplex PCR; TCRdb keeps in-frame clones, though not all of them. The sample lists tens of thousands of clones; more than 70% were seen once. The CDR3 loop spans 12 amino acids. Germline assignment: CDR1 MNHNS and CDR2 SASEGT. Deletions cut 8 bases from V and 6 bases from J, with 10 bases between. Buffy coats from healthy blood donors served as controls. Specimen: CD4+ T cells from blood buffy coats. The receptor was derived from a human donor in good health. The rearrangement uses TRBV6-1 and TRBJ2-2; possible D gene TRBD2, 5 bases. CDR3: CASGRTPGELFF. CDR3 bases: TGTGCCAGCGGGAGAACCCCCGGGGAGCTGTTTTTT.